This T cell receptor beta chain was captured by sequencing in a study of T cell repertoires in cytomegalovirus infection (dated by TCRdb to between 2019 and 2020). Study-wide context: Donor HLA type was relevant to the analysis, because carriage of CMV infection together with the matching HLA type was indicated by public TCR beta signatures. Study-level results and caveats: Carriers of CMV infection plus the relevant HLA type were discriminated by the cumulative frequency of public TCR beta family members in the study cohort and in an independent roughly 350-donor cohort. The ex vivo response was dominated by HLA-C-restricted CMV-specific TCR beta clonotypes, which also provided the single most frequent clonotype in two of eight donors.

TCRdb names Illumina HiSeq 1500 as the instrument used. The raw public data were reprocessed by TCRdb itself: fastp quality trimming at Q25, MiXCR clonotype calling, in-frame beta chains only. Here each entry gathers all rows of one CDR3 protein and keeps the most common genes and DNA. Present in this sample are more than 650,000 distinct CDR3 sequences, roughly 35% of which were seen just once. 2.5% to 3.5% of the sample goes to the ten largest clones. As for this clonotype: Its antigen remains undetermined. Per-base quality was not reported, and no clone a single base away is much larger than it.

The germline V gene encodes CDR1 MNHEY and CDR2 SMNVEV (reference sequence). At the junction V is shortened by 4 bases and J by 1 base, with 13 bases in between. Spanning cysteine to phenylalanine, the CDR3 consists of 15 amino acids. The read is trimmed to its CDR3 DNA, 45 bases read in frame from base 1. Material for sequencing was PBMCs. The chain links TRBV27 with TRBJ1-1, with the D gene uncertain. The TCR comes from a human donor in good health (CMV status not recorded). Some clones in this sample may be carry-over from other donors' samples. The sequence in DNA is TGTGCCAGCAGTTCCACCCGAATAGGGAACACTGAAGCTTTCTTT. It translates as CASSSTRIGNTEAFF.